Below, 29 T cell receptor beta chains from the same sample are listed, as sequenced in a study of cytomegalovirus exposure and HLA in healthy donors. 60 Vbeta and 13 Jbeta primers were used in PCR. The repertoire was sequenced with immunoSEQ multiplex PCR; TCRdb's copy has only in-frame clones and lacks some. This sample has 63,000 or so clones; under 85% occur once, and the top ten carry just under 3%. Input material: PBMCs. These receptors were collected from a woman aged 30 to 39 in good health and CMV-seronegative.

The gene calls are TRBV5-4 and TRBJ1-4; 9 bases match TRBD1. V shed 1 base and J 6 bases; nucleotides not matched to a gene: 4. Looked up from germline, CDR1 is SGHNT and CDR2 is YYREEE (reference sequence). CDR3 length: 15 amino acids. The CDR3, as DNA: TGTGCCAGCAGCTTGAGGACAGGGGTGGATGAAAAACTGTTTTTT. Translating gives CASSLRTGVDEKLFF. Drawing the rest from reference TRBV5-4 and TRBJ1-4, the complete variable domain is ETGVTQSPTHLIKTRGQQVTLRCSSQSGHNTVSWYQQALGQGPQFIFQYYREEENGRGNFPPRFSGLQFPNYSSELNVNALELDDSALYLCASSLRTGVDEKLFFGSGTQLSVL.

The rearrangement joins TRBV2 to TRBJ1-4, with a weak D call TRBD1 (5 bases). Germline V gives CDR1 SNHLY, CDR2 FYNNEI. This CDR3 contains 13 residues. Trimming left V 5 bases short and J 6 bases short, with 10 bases between. DNA for the CDR3: TGTGCCAGCAGTAGGAGGGGAGATGAAAAACTGTTTTTT. Its translation is CASSRRGDEKLFF.

CDR3 sequence reads: CASSSVFGTGSGREKLFF. The CDR3 DNA reads as TGTGCCAGCAGCTCGGTATTTGGTACAGGGTCAGGAAGGGAAAAACTGTTTTTT. V is TRBV7-2 and J is TRBJ1-4; a possible D gene is TRBD1 (6 bases). Trimming removed 4 bases from V and 8 bases from J, with 26 bases in between. The V gene's germline CDR1 is SGHTA and CDR2 FQGNSA. This CDR3 is built from 18 residues.

Remarks on this clone: This sample includes further DNA sequences coding for the same CDR3. The V gene is TRBV27, the J gene TRBJ1-1; the D is unclear. V was trimmed by 2 bases and J by 1 base, leaving 5 bases between them. The CDR3 is 13 residues long. Germline CDR1 MNHEY, CDR2 SMNVEV (reference sequence). In DNA, the CDR3 is TGTGCCAGCAGTTTAGGGCGGAACACTGAAGCTTTCTTT. Its translation: CASSLGRNTEAFF.

V usage is TRBV19 and J usage is TRBJ2-3; D perhaps matches TRBD1 (6 bases). Germline V gene lookup returns CDR1 LNHDA and CDR2 SQIVND (reference sequence). The CDR3 is 15 residues long. V was trimmed by 3 bases and J by 1 base, leaving 11 bases between them. The CDR3 DNA reads TGTGCCAGTAGTATGGGGGCCTCTGGCACAGATACGCAGTATTTT. This codes for CASSMGASGTDTQYF.

The rearrangement joins TRBV2 to TRBJ2-5; 11 positions match TRBD1. The CDR3 length is 15 residues. Germline CDR1 and CDR2: SNHLY and FYNNEI. The V segment lost 5 bases and the J segment 5 bases; nucleotides outside the gene matches: 7. This CDR3 reads CASSRGTGGLETQYF. The CDR3 DNA is TGTGCCAGCAGTAGAGGGACAGGGGGATTGGAGACCCAGTACTTC.

The V gene is TRBV5-1, the J gene TRBJ2-1; 12 nucleotides match TRBD2. Germline V gene lookup returns CDR1 SGHRS and CDR2 YFSETQ. J was trimmed by 10 bases and V by 0 bases; bases with no gene match: 5. CDR3 size: 15 residues. The CDR3 bases are TGCGCCAGCAGCTTGGGACTAGCGGGGGTTGGAGAGCAGTTCTTC. This sequence encodes CASSLGLAGVGEQFF.

V and J are TRBV7-6 and TRBJ1-1, with 9 bases matching TRBD1. This CDR3 is 15 amino acids long. Per germline, CDR1 SGHVS and CDR2 FNYEAQ. V dropped 3 bases and J dropped 4; count of bases not matched to a gene: 6. The CDR3 reads CASSFLQGAGTEAFF. For the CDR3, the DNA is TGTGCCAGCAGCTTCCTACAGGGGGCGGGCACTGAAGCTTTCTTT. The whole variable domain, filled in from reference TRBV7-6 and TRBJ1-1, reads GAGVSQSPRYKVTKRGQDVALRCDPISGHVSLYWYRQALGQGPEFLTYFNYEAQQDKSGLPNDRFSAERPEGSISTLTIQRTEQRDSAMYRCASSFLQGAGTEAFFGQGTRLTVV.

The rearrangement links TRBV25-1 to TRBJ1-5; 9 bases fit TRBD1. The CDR3 has 17 residues. Germline CDR1 reads MGHDK; CDR2 reads SYGVNS. V was clipped by 3 bases and J by 0 bases; unmatched bases: 6. CDR3 protein: CASSEGQGRTSNQPQHF. The CDR3 DNA reads TGTGCCAGCAGTGAGGGACAGGGACGGACTAGCAATCAGCCCCAGCATTTT.

The CDR3 loop is CASSLVPRSSGNTIYF. Written as DNA, the CDR3 is TGTGCCAGCAGCTTGGTGCCTCGGAGCTCTGGAAACACCATATATTTT. The gene calls are TRBV5-4 and TRBJ1-3; D remains ambiguous. There are 16 residues in the CDR3. Trimming left V 0 bases short and J 0 bases short, with 10 bases between. The germline V gene encodes CDR1 SGHNT and CDR2 YYREEE (reference sequence).

V is TRBV5-4 and J is TRBJ2-1; the match to TRBD2 covers 12 bases. The germline V gene encodes CDR1 SGHNT and CDR2 YYREEE (reference sequence). This CDR3 is built from 17 residues. The junction had 18 bases not matched to a gene; V was cut back by 9 bases and J by 8 bases. The CDR3 loop is CAIHRASGRARLDEQFF. The CDR3 coding sequence is TGTGCCATACACAGGGCTAGCGGGAGGGCCCGATTGGATGAGCAGTTCTTC.

This chain uses TRBV6-5 with TRBJ2-1; TRBD1 matches at 9 bases. Per the germline V gene, CDR1 is MNHEY and CDR2 is SVGAGI. The CDR3 is 14 residues long. V dropped 6 bases and J dropped 7; count of bases not matched to a gene: 7. The CDR3 DNA follows: TGTGCCAGCAGCATTACAGGGGGCGGGAATGAGCAGTTCTTC. This sequence encodes CASSITGGGNEQFF.

J is TRBJ2-5 and V is TRBV7-9; tentative D call: TRBD2 (6 bases). There are 14 residues in the CDR3. Germline V gives CDR1 SEHNR, CDR2 FQNEAQ (reference sequence). V gave up 5 bases and J gave up 5 bases, with 15 bases separating them. The DNA of the CDR3 is TGTGCCAGCAGCCCCCTGGGTGGAGGGGAGACCCAGTACTTC. It specifies CASSPLGGGETQYF.

V is TRBV11-2 and J is TRBJ1-1; TRBD1 aligns across 10 bases. This CDR3 has 13 amino acids. Germline values: CDR1 SGHAT, CDR2 FQNNGV. The V gene end was trimmed by 5 bases and the J gene end by 6 bases; junction bases not matched to a gene: 3. As DNA, the CDR3 is TGTGCCAGCAGCCTGACAGGGGGCCCTGAAGCTTTCTTT. This sequence encodes CASSLTGGPEAFF.

V usage is TRBV5-6 and J usage is TRBJ1-5; 8 bases fit TRBD1. The CDR3 has 14 amino acids. Germline lookup yields CDR1 SGHDT and CDR2 YYEEEE. Germline trimming cut 5 bases from V and 2 bases from J; bases unmatched to any gene: 3. The CDR3 sequence is CASSSTGGNQPQHF. The CDR3 nucleotides are TGTGCCAGCAGTTCGACAGGGGGCAATCAGCCCCAGCATTTT. Full variable domain (outside the CDR3, taken from reference TRBV5-6 and TRBJ1-5): DAGVTQSPTHLIKTRGQQVTLRCSPKSGHDTVSWYQQALGQGPQFIFQYYEEEERQRGNFPDRFSGHQFPNYSSELNVNALLLGDSALYLCASSSTGGNQPQHFGDGTRLSIL.

In this sample, this clone turned up a few times. J is TRBJ2-1 and V is TRBV5-1; 11 nucleotides align to TRBD2. Germline assignment: CDR1 SGHRS and CDR2 YFSETQ. Trimming cost V 2 bases and J 7 bases; bases outside gene matches: 11. The CDR3 loop spans 17 amino acids. The CDR3 DNA follows: TGCGCCAGCAGCTTAGATACCGGGACTAGCGGATTTAATGAGCAGTTCTTC. It yields the protein CASSLDTGTSGFNEQFF. The full variable domain, in which reference TRBV5-1 and TRBJ2-1 provide the parts outside the CDR3, is KAGVTQTPRYLIKTRGQQVTLSCSPISGHRSVSWYQQTPGQGLQFLFEYFSETQRNKGNFPGRFSGRQFSNSRSEMNVSTLELGDSALYLCASSLDTGTSGFNEQFFGPGTRLTVL.

The V and J genes are TRBV7-6 and TRBJ1-4; TRBD1 agrees at 9 bases. The CDR3 is made up of 14 amino acids. CDR1 is SGHVS and CDR2 is FNYEAQ in the germline V gene. V lost 6 bases and J lost 6; bases outside the gene matches: 5. CDR3 protein: CASRATGGDEKLFF. The DNA for the CDR3 is TGTGCCAGCAGGGCAACAGGGGGCGATGAAAAACTGTTTTTT.

This sequence joins TRBV6-5 and TRBJ2-7; a possible D gene is TRBD2 (6 bases). The CDR3 runs to 13 residues. V was clipped by 8 bases and J by 5 bases, with 16 bases between them. Germline V gives CDR1 MNHEY, CDR2 SVGAGI. DNA for the CDR3: TGTGCCAGCTTAGGGGCAGGGAGGCACGAGCAGTACTTC. Residues: CASLGAGRHEQYF.

The chain employs TRBV9 and TRBJ1-2; no definite D call. CDR3 length equals 13 residues. Germline CDR1 is SGDLS and CDR2 is YYNGEE. The V gene lost 0 bases and the J gene lost 4 bases, with 7 bases spanning the gap. The DNA for the CDR3 is TGTGCCAGCAGCGTAGACGGGAGCTATGGCTACACCTTC. It yields the protein CASSVDGSYGYTF.

The chain recombines TRBV5-6 with TRBJ2-3; D unclear. Germline lookup yields CDR1 SGHDT and CDR2 YYEEEE. With 3 bases removed from V and 1 base from J, the gap between germline ends came to 15 bases. CDR3 length equals 16 residues. The CDR3: CASSSVRLLGTDTQYF. CDR3 in DNA: TGTGCCAGCAGCTCAGTCAGGTTACTCGGCACAGATACGCAGTATTTT.

V is TRBV7-2 and J is TRBJ1-5, with 9 bases matching TRBD1. The CDR3 consists of 13 residues. The V and J ends lost 5 bases and 7 bases, in that order; junction bases with no gene match: 3. Looked up from germline, CDR1 is SGHTA and CDR2 is FQGNSA. The CDR3 is CASSGDREQPQHF. The CDR3 nucleotides are TGTGCCAGCAGCGGGGACAGGGAGCAGCCCCAGCATTTT. Complete variable domain (other parts from reference TRBV7-2 and TRBJ1-5): GAGVSQSPSNKVTEKGKDVELRCDPISGHTALYWYRQSLGQGLEFLIYFQGNSAPDKSGLPSDRFSAERTGGSVSTLTIQRTQQEDSAVYLCASSGDREQPQHFGDGTRLSIL.

V is TRBV2 and J is TRBJ1-1; the D is unclear. The V and J ends lost 5 bases and 1 base respectively, with 11 bases between them. Germline CDR1 and CDR2: SNHLY and FYNNEI. The CDR3 sequence is 14 residues long. The CDR3 reads CASSQHQRNTEAFF. The CDR3 nucleotides are TGTGCCAGCAGTCAGCATCAGCGGAACACTGAAGCTTTCTTT.

The chain couples TRBV30 to TRBJ2-1, with 7 bases identical to TRBD1. The CDR3 is 14 residues long. V lost 0 bases to trimming and J lost 9 bases; unmatched junction nucleotides: 8. CDR1 GTSNPN and CDR2 SVGIG come from the germline V gene (reference sequence). CDR3 DNA: TGTGCCTGGAGTGTACGGCCCAGGGACAGTGAGCAGTTCTTC. Amino acid sequence: CAWSVRPRDSEQFF.

This clone was found once. J is TRBJ1-2 and V is TRBV5-1; TRBD1 aligns across 8 bases. The CDR3 is 14 residues long. The V segment lost 3 bases and the J segment 6 bases; nucleotides outside the gene matches: 7. Germline V gives CDR1 SGHRS, CDR2 YFSETQ. The CDR3 nucleotides are TGCGCCAGCAGCTCTCACGGACAGGGACATGGCTACACCTTC. Translating it yields CASSSHGQGHGYTF. The variable domain in full, completed from reference TRBV5-1 and TRBJ1-2, reads KAGVTQTPRYLIKTRGQQVTLSCSPISGHRSVSWYQQTPGQGLQFLFEYFSETQRNKGNFPGRFSGRQFSNSRSEMNVSTLELGDSALYLCASSSHGQGHGYTFGSGTRLTVV.

The chain is built from TRBV18 and TRBJ1-2; D is possibly TRBD1 (6 bases). The CDR3 spans 13 residues. V was cut by 2 bases and J by 8 bases, with 12 bases left in between. Per germline, CDR1 KGHSH and CDR2 LQKENI. The CDR3 sequence: CASSPRPGEGYTF. In nucleotides, the CDR3 is TGTGCCAGCTCACCAAGGCCAGGGGAAGGCTACACCTTC.

The CDR3 DNA reads TGTGCCAGCAGTTACGGGACAGGGGGAGACACCTTC. It specifies CASSYGTGGDTF. The J gene is TRBJ1-2, the V gene TRBV6-5; 11 bases fit TRBD1. Germline V lookup: CDR1 MNHEY, CDR2 SVGAGI. Germline trimming cut 2 bases from V and 12 bases from J; bases unmatched to any gene: 2. The CDR3 spans 12 residues.

The chain has TRBV27 and TRBJ2-1; TRBD1 is a possible D gene (7 bases). Germline CDR1 MNHEY, CDR2 SMNVEV (reference sequence). V lost 3 bases, J lost 7 bases, and 10 bases lay in between. This CDR3 region has 13 residues. CDR3 in amino acids: CASSLTGRNEQFF. The CDR3 region has the DNA TGTGCCAGCAGTTTGACAGGGAGGAATGAGCAGTTCTTC.

With respect to this clone: Compared with germline, one end of the junction differs, possibly owing to a read error. The chain uses TRBV18 and TRBJ1-5; TRBD1 agrees at 9 bases. Germline V gives CDR1 KGHSH, CDR2 LQKENI. This CDR3 comprises 14 residues. As DNA, the CDR3 is TGTGCCAGCTCTCCACAGGGGGCCGAACAGCCCCAGCATTTT. Its translation is CASSPQGAEQPQHF.

This clone is medium-sized (0.01 to 0.1%) by share. The chain is built from TRBV6-1 and TRBJ2-7; D may be TRBD2 (6 bases). CDR3 size: 15 residues. Trimming took off 4 bases at V and 0 bases at J, with 13 bases between the two ends. Germline V gene data show CDR1 as MNHNS and CDR2 as SASEGT. CDR3 DNA sequence: TGTGCCAGCAGTGGGCAGCGGGTGCCCTCCTACGAGCAGTACGTC. Translated: CASSGQRVPSYEQYV.